This T cell receptor (beta chain) was sequenced during a study of T cell repertoires in ileal Crohn's disease. Study outcomes and limitations: Sorted CD8 T cells held more high-frequency clones than CD4.

Assay used: immunoSEQ multiplex PCR; TCRdb lists only in-frame clones, some missing. The table shows about 8,400 clones, with roughly 95% occurring only once. Germline V gene sequence: CDR1 SNHLY, CDR2 FYNNEI. The length of the CDR3 is 15 residues. V lost 5 bases to trimming and J lost 4 bases; unmatched junction nucleotides: 8. Concerning this clone: The antigen remains unidentified.

Included were adult ileal or ileocolonic Crohn's patients indicated for ileocolonic resection. Sequenced sample: ileal tissue. The receptor was derived from an adult with Crohn's disease. J is TRBJ2-1 and V is TRBV2; 7 positions match TRBD1. The CDR3 spells CASSPGQPVYNEQFF. The CDR3, as DNA: TGTGCCAGCAGTCCGGGACAGCCCGTGTACAATGAGCAGTTCTTC.